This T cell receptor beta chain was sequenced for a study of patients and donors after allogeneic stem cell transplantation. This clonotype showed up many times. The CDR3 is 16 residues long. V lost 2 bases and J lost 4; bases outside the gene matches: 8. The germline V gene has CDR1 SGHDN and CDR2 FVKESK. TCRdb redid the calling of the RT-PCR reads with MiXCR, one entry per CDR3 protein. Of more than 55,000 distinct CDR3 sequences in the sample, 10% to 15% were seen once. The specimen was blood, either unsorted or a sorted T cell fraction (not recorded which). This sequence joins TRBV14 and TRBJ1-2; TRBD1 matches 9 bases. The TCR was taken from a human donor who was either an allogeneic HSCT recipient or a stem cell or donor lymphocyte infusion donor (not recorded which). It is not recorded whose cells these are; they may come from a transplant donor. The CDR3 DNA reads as TGTGCCAGCAGCCAACGAGTACAGGGGGCTGGCTATGGCTACACCTTC. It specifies CASSQRVQGAGYGYTF. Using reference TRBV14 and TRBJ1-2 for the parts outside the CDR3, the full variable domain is EAGVTQFPSHSVIEKGQTVTLRCDPISGHDNLYWYRRVMGKEIKFLLHFVKESKQDESGMPNNRFLAERTGGTYSTLKVQPAELEDSGVYFCASSQRVQGAGYGYTFGSGTRLTVV.